These 28 T cell receptor beta chains were all obtained from the same sample, sequenced in a study of technical replicates of blood from several donors. The data were produced by immunoSEQ multiplex PCR, yet TCRdb's version contains in-frame clones alone and is incomplete. Here the sample spans 75,000 or so clones, 90% to 95% being singletons. The sequencing input was T cells isolated from PBMCs. The receptors were gathered from a human donor in good health.

The gene calls are TRBV2 and TRBJ2-7; the match to TRBD1 covers 7 bases. The length of the CDR3 is 12 residues. CDR1 SNHLY and CDR2 FYNNEI come from the germline V gene. V gave up 3 bases and J gave up 13 bases; unmatched junction bases: 9. CDR3 DNA sequence: TGTGCCAGCAGTGAGGGGACAGTCTTCCCTTACTTC. Translated: CASSEGTVFPYF.

V usage is TRBV7-9 and J usage is TRBJ2-3; D possibly corresponds to TRBD1 (5 bases). There are 15 residues in the CDR3. Between the trimmed V and J ends, which lost 3 bases and 9 bases, there was a span of 19 bases. The germline V gene encodes CDR1 SEHNR and CDR2 FQNEAQ (reference sequence). The CDR3: CASSFFAVGAETQYF. In DNA form, the CDR3 reads TGTGCCAGCAGCTTCTTTGCGGTTGGGGCCGAGACGCAGTATTTT. The full variable domain, completed using reference TRBV7-9 and TRBJ2-3, is DTGVSQNPRHKITKRGQNVTFRCDPISEHNRLYWYRQTLGQGPEFLTYFQNEAQLEKSRLLSDRFSAERPKGSFSTLEIQRTEQGDSAMYLCASSFFAVGAETQYFGPGTRLTVL.

This clone appeared a single time. V usage is TRBV30 and J usage is TRBJ2-1, with TRBD1 matching over 12 bases. The CDR3 runs 14 residues. The J segment lost 2 bases and the V segment lost 5 bases, leaving 1 base of the junction unmatched. Looked up from germline, CDR1 is GTSNPN and CDR2 is SVGIG (reference sequence). CDR3 nucleotides: TGTGCCTGGGGGACAGGGGGCACCTACAATGAGCAGTTCTTC. Translating gives CAWGTGGTYNEQFF.

V gene TRBV6-8 combines with J gene TRBJ2-5, with TRBD2 as a possible D gene (5 bases). V gave up 2 bases and J gave up 4 bases, with 14 bases separating them. Germline V CDR1 and CDR2: MNHGY, SAAAGT. The CDR3 is made up of 15 amino acids. The CDR3 DNA sequence: TGTGCCAGCAGTTACGGAGGAGTAGCCTTAGAGACCCAGTACTTC. Its protein product is CASSYGGVALETQYF.

The chain has TRBV19 and TRBJ2-3; the D gene is possibly TRBD1 (5 bases). In germline, CDR1 is LNHDA, CDR2 SQIVND (reference sequence). V was trimmed by 2 bases and J by 3 bases, leaving 6 bases between them. The CDR3 has 13 amino acids. CDR3 region: CASSIQGTDTQYF. For the CDR3, the DNA is TGTGCCAGTAGTATACAGGGAACAGATACGCAGTATTTT.

The V and J genes are TRBV4-1 and TRBJ2-3; tentatively, D is TRBD2 (6 bases). Deletions cut 0 bases from V and 4 bases from J, with 14 bases between. The CDR3 extends over 16 amino acids. From germline, CDR1 is MGHRA and CDR2 YSYEKL. DNA of the CDR3: TGCGCCAGCAGCCAAGATTGGGGGAGGAGTGCAGATACGCAGTATTTT. Translated, it gives CASSQDWGRSADTQYF.

This chain connects TRBV19 to TRBJ2-5; the D gene is possibly TRBD1 (6 bases). Germline V lookup: CDR1 LNHDA, CDR2 SQIVND (reference sequence). Trimming pared 1 base from V and 2 bases from J, leaving 14 bases between. This CDR3 is 16 amino acids long. CDR3 in amino acids: CASSIGMGTTQETQYF. CDR3 nucleotides: TGTGCCAGTAGTATAGGAATGGGGACAACTCAAGAGACCCAGTACTTC.

V gene TRBV7-3 combines with J gene TRBJ2-1; 9 bases are a match to TRBD2. Germline trimming cut 1 base from V and 3 bases from J; bases unmatched to any gene: 1. This CDR3 has 15 amino acids. Germline assignment: CDR1 SGHTA and CDR2 FQGTGA. The CDR3 nucleotides are TGTGCCAGCAGCTTAAGGCGGGAGGGCTACAATGAGCAGTTCTTC. Protein product: CASSLRREGYNEQFF.

The CDR3 is CASSVEPAGGPGTGELFF. The CDR3 DNA reads TGTGCCAGCAGCGTAGAACCAGCGGGAGGGCCAGGGACCGGGGAGCTGTTTTTT. V gene TRBV9 combines with J gene TRBJ2-2, with 10 bases aligning to TRBD2. The CDR3 sequence is 18 residues long. From germline, CDR1 is SGDLS and CDR2 YYNGEE. The V and J ends lost 0 bases and 5 bases, in that order; junction bases with no gene match: 10.

The chain is built from TRBV10-1 and TRBJ2-2, with 9 bases matching TRBD1. CDR3 length equals 15 residues. With V trimmed by 8 bases and J by 4 bases, 8 bases remained unmatched. Per the germline V gene, CDR1 is WNHNN and CDR2 is SYGVQD (reference sequence). The CDR3 is CASSKGQGSTGELFF. The CDR3 coding sequence is TGCGCCAGCTCCAAGGGACAGGGATCCACCGGGGAGCTGTTTTTT.

The V and J genes are TRBV7-3 and TRBJ2-1; TRBD2 matches at 10 bases. The CDR3 totals 16 residues. J lost 8 bases, V lost 2 bases, and 9 bases had no gene match. In germline, CDR1 is SGHTA, CDR2 FQGTGA. CDR3 protein: CASSLGRPSGSHEQFF. Here the CDR3 DNA reads TGTGCCAGCAGCTTAGGTCGTCCTAGCGGGAGCCATGAGCAGTTCTTC.

This clone was observed a few times. The chain links TRBV29-1 to TRBJ2-7; the D gene is possibly TRBD1 (6 bases). CDR3 length: 15 residues. V gave up 2 bases and J gave up 2 bases, with 16 bases separating them. Germline V gene data show CDR1 as SQVTM and CDR2 as ANQGSEA. The chain's CDR3 is CSVEIGGGHPYEQYF. CDR3 sequence (DNA): TGCAGCGTTGAAATTGGTGGGGGACACCCCTACGAGCAGTACTTC.

Only a few counts were recorded for this clone. The chain couples TRBV19 to TRBJ2-7; D is uncertain. V was clipped by 1 base and J by 4 bases, with 14 bases between them. This CDR3 spans 15 amino acids. Germline CDR1 LNHDA, CDR2 SQIVND (reference sequence). The CDR3 sequence: CASSIGGGQSYEQYF. The CDR3 DNA reads as TGTGCCAGTAGTATAGGAGGTGGCCAGTCATACGAGCAGTACTTC. Variable domain in full (rest from reference TRBV19 and TRBJ2-7): DGGITQSPKYLFRKEGQNVTLSCEQNLNHDAMYWYRQDPGQGLRLIYYSQIVNDFQKGDIAEGYSVSREKKESFPLTVTSAQKNPTAFYLCASSIGGGQSYEQYFGPGTRLTVT.

The chain carries TRBV5-1 and TRBJ2-7; perhaps TRBD1 as D (6 bases). V lost 3 bases and J lost 3, with 7 bases in between. Germline CDR1 and CDR2: SGHRS and YFSETQ. The CDR3 has 12 amino acids. The CDR3 loop is CASSSDSYEQYF. In DNA form, the CDR3 reads TGCGCCAGCAGCTCGGACAGCTACGAGCAGTACTTC.

The V call is TRBV14, the J call TRBJ2-7; 7 nucleotides match TRBD1. V shed 4 bases, J shed 6 bases, and the junction held 6 bases outside the gene matches. The CDR3 runs 13 residues. CDR1 and CDR2 from the germline V gene are SGHDN and FVKESK. Here the CDR3 DNA reads TGTGCCAGCAGCCTCTACAGGGGTACCGAGCAGTACTTC. This encodes CASSLYRGTEQYF. The complete variable domain, with remaining parts taken from reference TRBV14 and TRBJ2-7, reads EAGVTQFPSHSVIEKGQTVTLRCDPISGHDNLYWYRRVMGKEIKFLLHFVKESKQDESGMPNNRFLAERTGGTYSTLKVQPAELEDSGVYFCASSLYRGTEQYFGPGTRLTVT.

V gene TRBV6-5 combines with J gene TRBJ2-7; D is uncertain. Germline assignment: CDR1 MNHEY and CDR2 SVGAGI. V was trimmed by 4 bases and J by 6 bases, leaving 7 bases between them. The CDR3 runs to 11 residues. The CDR3 DNA sequence: TGTGCCAGCAGTTCCCCGGGCGAGCAGTACTTC. Translation gives CASSSPGEQYF.

This chain joins TRBV27 and TRBJ2-1, with D perhaps TRBD2 (6 bases). The CDR3 has 15 amino acids. Germline V gene sequence: CDR1 MNHEY, CDR2 SMNVEV (reference sequence). Trimming removed 7 bases from V and 5 bases from J, with 18 bases in between. For the CDR3, the DNA is TGTGCCAGCACACCCGCGGGACTCAAGAACAATGAGCAGTTCTTC. Translated: CASTPAGLKNNEQFF.

This clone was counted between two and nine times. The chain carries TRBV4-2 and TRBJ2-7, with TRBD2 as a possible D gene (6 bases). Per germline, CDR1 LGHNA and CDR2 YNFKEQ. The V gene lost 0 bases and the J gene lost 0 bases, with 15 bases spanning the gap. CDR3 length: 17 amino acids. The CDR3 nucleotides are TGTGCCAGCAGCCAAGATTTCGGCGGGATCAGCTCCTACGAGCAGTACTTC. Encoded protein: CASSQDFGGISSYEQYF.

This chain joins TRBV5-1 and TRBJ1-1; D uncertain. V was cut by 2 bases and J by 5 bases, with 13 bases left in between. CDR1 is SGHRS, CDR2 YFSETQ, per germline. The CDR3 length is 14 residues. CDR3 loop: CASSFLGRETEAFF. The CDR3 DNA follows: TGCGCCAGCAGCTTCCTAGGGAGGGAGACTGAAGCTTTCTTT.

This clone came up once. The gene calls are TRBV7-8 and TRBJ1-1; the D gene is possibly TRBD1 (5 bases). The CDR3 consists of 13 residues. CDR1 and CDR2 (germline): SGHVS, FQNEAQ. V lost 1 base and J lost 4, with 7 bases in between. The CDR3 region has the DNA TGTGCCAGCAGCTTAGACCAGGGCACTGAAGCTTTCTTT. Protein product: CASSLDQGTEAFF.

This CDR3 is CASAEGGAGGANVLTF. The CDR3 DNA reads TGTGCCAGCGCCGAGGGCGGCGCGGGCGGGGCCAACGTCCTGACTTTC. The chain carries TRBV11-3 and TRBJ2-6, with D maybe TRBD2 (5 bases). The V end lost 8 bases, the J end lost 4 bases, and 18 bases lay between the germline ends. The CDR3 has 16 residues. Germline V CDR1 and CDR2: SGHNT, YENEEA.

This clone was recorded once. The chain employs TRBV7-2 and TRBJ1-1; 8 bases agree with TRBD1. The CDR3 runs to 15 residues. Per germline, CDR1 SGHTA and CDR2 FQGNSA. After removal of 1 base from V and 2 bases from J, the junction contained 3 bases not matched to a gene. The CDR3 spells CASSLVTGVNTEAFF. Written as DNA, the CDR3 is TGTGCCAGCAGCTTAGTGACAGGGGTTAACACTGAAGCTTTCTTT.

V is TRBV7-9 and J is TRBJ1-2, with D perhaps matching TRBD1 (6 bases). Per the germline V gene, CDR1 is SEHNR and CDR2 is FQNEAQ (reference sequence). The CDR3 contains 14 residues. V was trimmed by 8 bases and J by 3 bases, leaving 16 bases between them. For the CDR3, the DNA is TGTGCCAGCGCCAGGGGATCGGCTCACTATGGCTACACCTTC. Its translation is CASARGSAHYGYTF. Based on the CDR3 plus reference TRBV7-9 and TRBJ1-2, the full variable domain is DTGVSQNPRHKITKRGQNVTFRCDPISEHNRLYWYRQTLGQGPEFLTYFQNEAQLEKSRLLSDRFSAERPKGSFSTLEIQRTEQGDSAMYLCASARGSAHYGYTFGSGTRLTVV.

This chain uses TRBV13 with TRBJ2-1, with D maybe TRBD1 (6 bases). The CDR3 is made up of 15 amino acids. V shed 1 base and J shed 7 bases, with 14 bases lying between them. Germline loops: CDR1 PRHDT, CDR2 FYEKMQ (reference sequence). The CDR3 is CASSLVPQGTNEQFF. The DNA of the CDR3 is TGTGCCAGCAGCTTAGTCCCCCAGGGGACGAATGAGCAGTTCTTC. The full variable domain, completed using reference TRBV13 and TRBJ2-1, is AAGVIQSPRHLIKEKRETATLKCYPIPRHDTVYWYQQGPGQDPQFLISFYEKMQSDKGSIPDRFSAQQFSDYHSELNMSSLELGDSALYFCASSLVPQGTNEQFFGPGTRLTVL.

This chain links TRBV4-3 with TRBJ1-3, with 10 bases aligning to TRBD1. V gave up 4 bases and J gave up 7 bases; unmatched junction bases: 1. This CDR3 is 13 amino acids long. The germline V gene encodes CDR1 LGHNA and CDR2 YSLEER. DNA of the CDR3: TGCGCCAGCAGCCTGGGACAGGGGAACACCATATATTTT. Its protein is CASSLGQGNTIYF.

The gene calls are TRBV19 and TRBJ1-1; D is ambiguous. CDR3 length equals 13 residues. Trimming cost V 1 base and J 1 base, with 4 bases left between them. Germline assignment: CDR1 LNHDA and CDR2 SQIVND (reference sequence). The CDR3 region is CASSIGENTEAFF. For the CDR3, the DNA is TGTGCCAGTAGTATAGGCGAGAACACTGAAGCTTTCTTT.

The genes are TRBV21-1 and TRBJ1-5; TRBD1, the table's D call, lacks a check against the DNA. TRBV21-1 has pseudogene status. There are 17 residues in the CDR3. The CDR3 region has the DNA TGTGCCAGCAGGGACAGGGTGGGGGACCATAGCAATCAGCCCCAGCATTTT. Protein: CASRDRVGDHSNQPQHF.

The rearrangement links TRBV4-1 to TRBJ2-5; no clear D. V lost 0 bases, J lost 5 bases, and 4 bases lay in between. Germline values: CDR1 MGHRA, CDR2 YSYEKL. The CDR3 runs 12 residues. The DNA for the CDR3 is TGCGCCAGCAGCCAAGATCTGGAGACCCAGTACTTC. It codes for CASSQDLETQYF.